This TCR beta chain is from a study of blood T cell repertoires in COVID-19. In the study overall: T cells, B-cell-depleted T cells, or PBMCs supplied cDNA or gDNA.

The CDR3 runs to 14 residues. Looked up from germline, CDR1 is LNHDA and CDR2 is SQIVND (reference sequence). The germline V and J ends were trimmed by 5 bases and 0 bases, with 8 bases remaining between them. Repertoires were generated with immunoSEQ multiplex PCR, while TCRdb's copy carries only in-frame clones and drops some. The profile shows some 390,000 clones, 85% to 90% of them singletons. Participant age was about 18 to 100 years, and participants resided in 20 to 30 US areas. Cohort allocation depended upon clinical history that participants reported. This receptor was taken from a young man who had recovered from COVID-19. The chain couples TRBV19 to TRBJ1-3, with D perhaps matching TRBD1 (6 bases). Source material: PBMCs or T cells enriched from blood (not recorded which). CDR3 nucleotide sequence: TGTGCCAGTAGTGAGACAGGCTCTGGAAACACCATATATTTT. Protein sequence: CASSETGSGNTIYF. The full variable domain, rest sourced from reference TRBV19 and TRBJ1-3, is DGGITQSPKYLFRKEGQNVTLSCEQNLNHDAMYWYRQDPGQGLRLIYYSQIVNDFQKGDIAEGYSVSREKKESFPLTVTSAQKNPTAFYLCASSETGSGNTIYFGEGSWLTVV.